This entry features one TCR beta chain sequence. Germline CDR1 MNHNY, CDR2 SVGAGI (reference sequence). V lost 6 bases to trimming and J lost 2 bases; unmatched junction nucleotides: 6. The CDR3 spans 15 residues. This sample was included in a study of OX40 agonist ivuxolimab in advanced cancers. Generated by immunoSEQ multiplex PCR, the TCRdb table keeps only in-frame clones and is missing some. The table has almost 80,000 clones, 84% seen once; the top ten hold about 25%. J is TRBJ1-2 and V is TRBV6-6; 10 bases are shared with TRBD1. This TCR was sampled from an adult with an advanced solid tumor such as melanoma, head and neck, liver or kidney cancer. This specimen consisted of CD4+ or CD8+ T cells sorted from blood, obtained in a trial of the OX40 agonist ivuxolimab. CDR3 in amino acids: CASSRRQGANYGYTF. In DNA, the CDR3 is TGTGCCAGCAGCCGGCGACAGGGGGCGAACTATGGCTACACCTTC.